One sample yielded the 13 T cell receptor beta chains listed below, sequenced in a study of CD8+CD57+ T cells in acquired aplastic anemia. The TCR beta profiling, which covered VDJ combination and CDR3 sequence, was carried out using genomic DNA as the template. TCRdb processed the reads anew with MiXCR; each CDR3 protein has one entry. Of approximately 270,000 distinct CDR3 sequences in the sample, roughly half were seen once. Sequences were obtained from sorted CD4+, CD8+, or CD8+CD57+ T cells (not recorded which) from PBMCs. These receptors were collected from a human donor with severe aplastic anemia or a healthy control (not recorded which).

This chain links TRBV6-5 with TRBJ1-6, with D tentatively TRBD1 (6 bases). Germline V gene sequence: CDR1 MNHEY, CDR2 SVGAGI. There are 15 residues in the CDR3. V was clipped by 7 bases and J by 1 base, with 11 bases between them. In nucleotides, the CDR3 is TGTGCCAGCACCATAGGGGGTTCCTATAATTCACCCCTCCACTTT. This encodes CASTIGGSYNSPLHF.

The V call is TRBV19, the J call TRBJ1-2; a weak D match, TRBD1 (6 bases). CDR3 length: 14 amino acids. Germline V CDR1 and CDR2: LNHDA, SQIVND (reference sequence). V gave up 7 bases and J gave up 5 bases, with 17 bases separating them. CDR3 sequence reads: CASTTPPRGYGYTF. CDR3 in DNA: TGTGCCAGTACCACACCGCCAAGGGGGTATGGCTACACCTTC. The whole variable domain, filled in from reference TRBV19 and TRBJ1-2, reads DGGITQSPKYLFRKEGQNVTLSCEQNLNHDAMYWYRQDPGQGLRLIYYSQIVNDFQKGDIAEGYSVSREKKESFPLTVTSAQKNPTAFYLCASTTPPRGYGYTFGSGTRLTVV.

The CDR3 region is CASSAWDSRYEQYF. CDR3 DNA: TGTGCCAGCAGCGCATGGGACAGTCGCTACGAGCAGTACTTC. The V and J genes are TRBV7-2 and TRBJ2-7, with TRBD1 identical over 7 bases. From germline, CDR1 is SGHTA and CDR2 FQGNSA. The CDR3 loop spans 14 amino acids. Trimming removed 5 bases from V and 3 bases from J; junction bases left unmatched: 7.

The rearrangement links TRBV7-9 to TRBJ2-5, with D possibly being TRBD2 (6 bases). CDR3 size: 13 residues. CDR1 and CDR2 from the germline V gene are SEHNR and FQNEAQ (reference sequence). V lost 4 bases and J lost 4, with 10 bases in between. The CDR3 loop reads CASSWGSGETQYF. Here the CDR3 DNA reads TGTGCCAGCAGCTGGGGTAGCGGAGAGACCCAGTACTTC.

This chain connects TRBV19 to TRBJ2-5, with D possibly matching TRBD1 (5 bases). The CDR3 spans 15 residues. Germline CDR1 and CDR2: LNHDA and SQIVND (reference sequence). Trimming shortened V by 9 bases and J by 5 bases, and 22 bases separated the two germline ends. The CDR3 DNA reads as TGTGCCAGCCAACCACAAGGGGTGGTGGGGGAGACCCAGTACTTC. Its translation: CASQPQGVVGETQYF.

The J gene is TRBJ1-1, the V gene TRBV9; 8 bases match TRBD1. CDR3 length: 17 residues. CDR1 and CDR2 (germline): SGDLS, YYNGEE. J gave up 0 bases and V 3 bases, and 10 bases lay outside the gene matches. Here the CDR3 DNA reads TGTGCCAGCAGCGGAGATCCAGGGGGCGCGATGAACACTGAAGCTTTCTTT. The encoded protein is CASSGDPGGAMNTEAFF.

Points on this clonotype: A read error is likely, as this CDR3 ends without the conserved phenylalanine or tryptophan. CDR3 DNA: TGTGCCAGCAGCCAGTGGGCAGGGTCCGGTCAGCCCCAGCATGTT. Its translation is CASSQWAGSGQPQHV. The J gene is TRBJ1-5, the V gene TRBV7-2, with D tentatively TRBD1 (5 bases). V lost 5 bases to trimming and J lost 6 bases, with 17 bases between them. CDR1 SGHTA and CDR2 FQGNSA come from the germline V gene. This CDR3 is built from 15 residues.

This clonotype showed up just a few times. The chain employs TRBV20-1 and TRBJ2-5, with D maybe TRBD1 (6 bases). The V and J ends lost 1 base and 3 bases respectively, with 9 bases between them. There are 13 residues in the CDR3. The germline gives CDR1 DFQATT, CDR2 SNEGSKA (reference sequence). The CDR3 DNA reads as TGCAGTGCTAGAGTTAACAGGGAAGAGACCCAGTACTTC. Protein sequence: CSARVNREETQYF.

This clonotype was seen ten or more times. This chain joins TRBV6-6 and TRBJ1-3; maybe TRBD1 (6 bases). CDR1 and CDR2 from the germline V gene are MNHNY and SVGAGI (reference sequence). The CDR3 runs 16 residues. Trimming shortened V by 2 bases and J by 0 bases, and 11 bases separated the two germline ends. The CDR3 sequence is CASSYPGASSGNTIYF. The CDR3 DNA follows: TGTGCCAGCAGTTACCCAGGGGCGTCCTCTGGAAACACCATATATTTT.

This clonotype was recorded many times. This chain connects TRBV7-3 to TRBJ2-2; tentatively, D is TRBD1 (6 bases). Trimming cost V 5 bases and J 0 bases, with 10 bases left between them. This CDR3 comprises 15 residues. The germline gives CDR1 SGHTA, CDR2 FQGTGA. The CDR3 coding sequence is TGTGCCAGCAGCCCACAGGGTACGAACACCGGGGAGCTGTTTTTT. This encodes CASSPQGTNTGELFF.

The rearrangement uses TRBV2 and TRBJ2-7; 7 nucleotides align to TRBD1. Germline CDR1 reads SNHLY; CDR2 reads FYNNEI. J gave up 2 bases and V 2 bases, and 3 bases lay outside the gene matches. The CDR3 consists of 14 residues. The chain's CDR3 is CASSEQGVTYEQYF. The DNA for the CDR3 is TGTGCCAGCAGTGAACAGGGGGTAACCTACGAGCAGTACTTC. The variable domain in full, completed from reference TRBV2 and TRBJ2-7, reads EPEVTQTPSHQVTQMGQEVILRCVPISNHLYFYWYRQILGQKVEFLVSFYNNEISEKSEIFDDQFSVERPDGSNFTLKIRSTKLEDSAMYFCASSEQGVTYEQYFGPGTRLTVT.

V is TRBV7-9 and J is TRBJ2-5, with D uncertain. This CDR3 region has 16 residues. V lost 3 bases and J lost 5, with 19 bases in between. The germline CDR1 and CDR2 sequences are SEHNR and FQNEAQ (reference sequence). CDR3: CASSLYRALDGETQYF. The CDR3 DNA is TGTGCCAGCAGCTTGTACCGGGCCCTGGACGGGGAGACCCAGTACTTC.

This clonotype came up a few times. V and J are TRBV7-6 and TRBJ1-5; weak D call: TRBD1 (6 bases). The CDR3 contains 12 residues. V lost 4 bases and J 9 bases, leaving 10 bases between the germline ends. The germline CDR1 and CDR2 sequences are SGHVS and FNYEAQ. The DNA of the CDR3 is TGTGCCAGCAGCTCCCAGGACAGGCCCCAGCATTTT. It codes for CASSSQDRPQHF.